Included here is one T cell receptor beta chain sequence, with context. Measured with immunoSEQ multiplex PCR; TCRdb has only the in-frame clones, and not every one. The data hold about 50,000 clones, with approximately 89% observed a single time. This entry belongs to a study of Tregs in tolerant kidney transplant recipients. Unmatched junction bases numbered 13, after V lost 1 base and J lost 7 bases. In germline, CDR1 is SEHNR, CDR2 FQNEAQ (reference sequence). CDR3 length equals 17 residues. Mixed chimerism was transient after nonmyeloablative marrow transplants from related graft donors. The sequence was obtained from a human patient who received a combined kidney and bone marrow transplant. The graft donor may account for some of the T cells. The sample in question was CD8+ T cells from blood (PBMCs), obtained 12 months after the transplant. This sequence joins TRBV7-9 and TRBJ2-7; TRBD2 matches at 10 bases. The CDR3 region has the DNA TGTGCCAGCAGCTTAGTTAGGCTAGCGGGAGTAGGGAATGAGCAGTACTTC. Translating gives CASSLVRLAGVGNEQYF.